These 30 T cell receptor beta chains originate from one sample sequenced in a study of molecular identifiers for immune sequencing clone quantification. TCRdb reanalysed the PCR reads using MiXCR and keeps one entry per CDR3 protein. The top ten hold roughly 1% of the sample, which has tens of thousands of distinct CDR3 sequences, over 15% seen once. Sequenced input: naive CD8+ T cells from blood, with Jurkat cell RNA spiked in. Regarding subset: FACS-sorted CD8+CD4-CCR7+CD45RA+ naive T cells. These receptors were collected from a human donor in good health. Some libraries in this study had Jurkat cell RNA spiked in.

At least ten counts were recorded for this clonotype. The V gene is TRBV24-1, the J gene TRBJ2-3, with TRBD1 matching over 12 bases. Looked up from germline, CDR1 is KGHDR and CDR2 is SFDVKD. J was trimmed by 4 bases and V by 9 bases; bases with no gene match: 7. The CDR3 is 15 amino acids. The CDR3 loop is CATQPGTGGADTQYF. In DNA, the CDR3 is TGTGCCACCCAACCGGGGACAGGGGGCGCAGATACGCAGTATTTT.

This clonotype was seen many times. The rearrangement uses TRBV4-3 and TRBJ2-3, with 11 nucleotides matching TRBD2. CDR3 size: 19 residues. Per the germline V gene, CDR1 is LGHNA and CDR2 is YSLEER. The ends lost 0 bases at V and 3 bases at J; junction bases unmatched: 11. This CDR3 is CASSQETATSGILTDTQYF. The CDR3 coding sequence is TGCGCCAGCAGCCAAGAAACCGCGACTAGCGGGATTTTGACAGATACGCAGTATTTT.

This clonotype was observed many times. The rearrangement uses TRBV29-1 and TRBJ1-1; D uncertain. V was clipped by 4 bases and J by 0 bases, with 6 bases between them. The CDR3 contains 12 residues. CDR1 and CDR2 from the germline V gene are SQVTM and ANQGSEA. The chain's CDR3 is CSVVGVNTEAFF. Written as DNA, the CDR3 is TGCAGCGTTGTCGGGGTGAACACTGAAGCTTTCTTT.

Ten or more counts support this clonotype. An end of the junction differs from the germline gene, which may be a read error. The chain carries TRBV5-1 and TRBJ1-1; D is possibly TRBD1 (5 bases). CDR3 length: 14 residues. Germline V gene data show CDR1 as SGHRS and CDR2 as YFSETQ. CDR3 nucleotides: TGCGCCAGCAGCTTGCCAGGGTTGAATACTGAAGCTTTCTTT. Translated: CASSLPGLNTEAFF.

This clonotype has at least ten counts. This chain connects TRBV30 to TRBJ1-1; D gene unclear. This CDR3 is 12 amino acids long. CDR1 and CDR2 (germline): GTSNPN, SVGIG (reference sequence). V was shortened by 2 bases and J by 3 bases, with 7 bases between the two germline ends. The CDR3 DNA is TGTGCCTGGAGTTACGAGTACACTGAAGCTTTCTTT. Its protein is CAWSYEYTEAFF.

This clonotype was detected ten times or more. The chain carries TRBV7-9 and TRBJ2-3; the D gene could be TRBD1 or TRBD2 (6 bases each). V was shortened by 4 bases and J by 0 bases, with 14 bases between the two germline ends. CDR3 length: 16 residues. Germline lookup yields CDR1 SEHNR and CDR2 FQNEAQ (reference sequence). DNA of the CDR3: TGTGCCAGCAGCTCTCCGACAGGAGGGAGCACAGATACGCAGTATTTT. It translates to CASSSPTGGSTDTQYF.

This clonotype was found many times. This chain links TRBV11-2 with TRBJ2-7; tentative D call: TRBD1 (6 bases). V was shortened by 1 base and J by 3 bases, with 13 bases between the two germline ends. This CDR3 is 15 amino acids long. Germline CDR1 and CDR2: SGHAT and FQNNGV. This CDR3 reads CASSLALDSYYEQYF. The CDR3 nucleotides read TGTGCCAGCAGCTTAGCCCTGGACAGCTACTACGAGCAGTACTTC. The full variable domain, rest sourced from reference TRBV11-2 and TRBJ2-7, is EAGVAQSPRYKIIEKRQSVAFWCNPISGHATLYWYQQILGQGPKLLIQFQNNGVVDDSQLPKDRFSAERLKGVDSTLKIQPAKLEDSAVYLCASSLALDSYYEQYFGPGTRLTVT.

This clonotype was found once. It may be a read error: a sequence one base away is much more abundant. The rearrangement links TRBV15 to TRBJ2-7; 8 bases agree with TRBD2. Germline CDR1 LNHNV, CDR2 YYDKDF (reference sequence). J gave up 4 bases and V 0 bases, and 5 bases lay outside the gene matches. The CDR3 spans 15 residues. Here the CDR3 DNA reads TGTGCCACCAGCAGAGATGGGGCTAGCGGGTACGAGCAGTACTTC. Its translation: CATSRDGASGYEQYF.

This clonotype was seen repeatedly, ten times or more. The J gene is TRBJ1-6, the V gene TRBV20-1; D might be TRBD1 (6 bases). The CDR3 spans 13 residues. Per the germline V gene, CDR1 is DFQATT and CDR2 is SNEGSKA (reference sequence). Trimming stripped 6 bases from V and 7 bases from J, with 13 bases between. This chain's CDR3 is CSALGQGNSPLHF. In DNA form, the CDR3 reads TGCAGTGCCCTAGGGCAGGGGAATTCACCCCTCCACTTT.

In its sample, this clonotype was seen many times. The chain uses TRBV7-9 and TRBJ1-5, with D perhaps TRBD1 (5 bases). V was cut by 0 bases and J by 2 bases, with 5 bases left in between. The CDR3 is 14 residues long. The germline V gene encodes CDR1 SEHNR and CDR2 FQNEAQ (reference sequence). The CDR3, as DNA: TGTGCCAGCAGCTTAGCAGGGGGCAATCAGCCCCAGCATTTT. Encoded protein: CASSLAGGNQPQHF.

This clonotype showed up many times. The chain has TRBV5-1 and TRBJ2-6, with D perhaps matching TRBD1 (6 bases). Germline CDR1 is SGHRS and CDR2 is YFSETQ. V shed 3 bases and J shed 1 base, with 11 bases lying between them. This CDR3 is built from 16 residues. CDR3 in DNA: TGCGCCAGCAGCTCAACAGGGTTTTCTGGGGCCAACGTCCTGACTTTC. Its translation: CASSSTGFSGANVLTF.

With respect to this clonotype: Relative to the germline gene, one junction end is altered; a read error may explain this. V usage is TRBV7-3 and J usage is TRBJ1-5, with D unclear. There are 12 residues in the CDR3. Germline assignment: CDR1 SGHTA and CDR2 FQGTGA. CDR3 amino acids: CASSLSQNTLYF. In DNA, the CDR3 is TGTGCAAGCAGCCTTAGTCAAAACACCTTGTACTTT.

This clonotype was counted at least ten times. This chain uses TRBV20-1 with TRBJ1-1, with D hard to call. Germline-derived CDR1 and CDR2 are DFQATT and SNEGSKA (reference sequence). The CDR3 is made up of 13 amino acids. V was trimmed by 6 bases and J by 5 bases, leaving 16 bases between them. The CDR3 nucleotides read TGCAGTGCCCCCGACCGGGGAGGAACTGAAGCTTTCTTT. It specifies CSAPDRGGTEAFF.

There are many counts of this clonotype. This chain connects TRBV4-1 to TRBJ2-2; TRBD1 matches at 11 bases. Trimming removed 4 bases from V and 3 bases from J; junction bases left unmatched: 4. The germline V gene has CDR1 MGHRA and CDR2 YSYEKL. CDR3 length: 16 amino acids. The CDR3, as DNA: TGCGCCAGCAGCCCCGGACAGGGGGCCGACACCGGGGAGCTGTTTTTT. Its translation: CASSPGQGADTGELFF.

The chain combines TRBV7-9 with TRBJ1-2; 7 nucleotides align to TRBD1. Trimming took 5 bases from V and 8 from J; bases not matched to a gene: 14. CDR1 SEHNR and CDR2 FQNEAQ come from the germline V gene (reference sequence). This CDR3 region has 15 residues. The CDR3 DNA reads TGTGCCAGCAGCCCTACGGAGAAGGGGGCTTGGGGCTACACCTTC. Protein: CASSPTEKGAWGYTF.

This clonotype came up many times. The chain combines TRBV28 with TRBJ2-6; D is perhaps TRBD1 (5 bases). Germline CDR1 and CDR2: MDHEN and SYDVKM. The CDR3 extends over 15 amino acids. V was clipped by 2 bases and J by 13 bases, with 18 bases between them. CDR3 amino acids: CASSLIGQRLGVLTF. In DNA form, the CDR3 reads TGTGCCAGCAGTTTAATCGGACAAAGATTGGGTGTCCTGACTTTC.

This clonotype was counted at least ten times. The chain has TRBV10-3 and TRBJ2-7; D uncertain. The V end lost 0 bases, the J end lost 2 bases, and 11 bases lay between the germline ends. CDR3 length equals 15 residues. The V gene's germline CDR1 is ENHRY and CDR2 SYGVKD. The chain's CDR3 is CAISESVTSAYEQYF. Written as DNA, the CDR3 is TGTGCCATCAGTGAGTCGGTGACATCAGCCTACGAGCAGTACTTC.

In the case of this clonotype: A much larger clone differs by one base, so this may be a read error. The rearrangement joins TRBV25-1 to TRBJ2-7; no clear D gene. The CDR3 totals 15 residues. The germline V gene encodes CDR1 MGHDK and CDR2 SYGVNS. The V end lost 1 base, the J end lost 4 bases, and 14 bases lay between the germline ends. The CDR3: CASSESTGRIYEQYV. CDR3 in DNA: TGTGCCAGCAGTGAATCAACCGGACGGATTTACGAGCAGTACGTC.

This clonotype was seen repeatedly, ten times or more. The CDR3 region is CASSLTYGAEQYF. In DNA, the CDR3 is TGTGCCAGCAGCTTAACGTATGGGGCCGAGCAGTACTTC. The chain employs TRBV5-4 and TRBJ2-7; D may be TRBD1 (5 bases). The CDR3 has 13 amino acids. The V gene lost 2 bases and the J gene lost 6 bases, with 12 bases spanning the gap. Germline V lookup: CDR1 SGHNT, CDR2 YYREEE (reference sequence).

This clonotype was counted many times. The junction departs from the called germline gene at one end, perhaps through a read error. This chain joins TRBV7-9 and TRBJ2-3; D tentatively reads TRBD1 or TRBD2 (5 bases each). The CDR3 has 15 amino acids. Germline V gives CDR1 SEHNR, CDR2 FQNEAQ (reference sequence). The CDR3 loop is CAGSPDRDRTDTQYF. CDR3 in DNA: TGTGCCGGCAGCCCCGACCGGGACCGAACCGATACGCAGTATTTT.

This clonotype was seen many times. The chain carries TRBV11-2 and TRBJ2-2; weak D call: TRBD2 (5 bases). CDR3 size: 15 residues. V was trimmed by 7 bases and J by 6 bases, leaving 18 bases between them. The germline V gene has CDR1 SGHAT and CDR2 FQNNGV. CDR3 nucleotide sequence: TGTGCCAGCATCCCGTCTCGGGTAGCGCCCGGGGAGCTGTTTTTT. Encoded protein: CASIPSRVAPGELFF.

This clonotype was seen many times. This chain uses TRBV6-2 or TRBV6-3 with TRBJ1-5; 10 nucleotides align to TRBD1. CDR1 MNHEY and CDR2 SVGEGT come from the germline V gene. The trim removed 2 bases at V and 0 bases at J, leaving 7 bases unmatched. This CDR3 has 18 residues. CDR3 protein: CASSYPGQGTYSNQPQHF. DNA of the CDR3: TGTGCCAGCAGTTACCCGGGACAGGGGACCTATAGCAATCAGCCCCAGCATTTT.

This clonotype was observed at least ten times. The chain recombines TRBV7-6 with TRBJ2-5; no definite D call. The CDR3 is 14 residues long. The V gene lost 1 base and the J gene lost 3 bases, with 9 bases spanning the gap. Per germline, CDR1 SGHVS and CDR2 FNYEAQ. CDR3 nucleotide sequence: TGTGCCAGCAGCTTAGAAGTGTTAGAAGAGACCCAGTACTTC. Its protein is CASSLEVLEETQYF.

Remarks on this clonotype: It may be a read error: a sequence one base away is much more abundant. The chain links TRBV30 to TRBJ2-7; no reliable D call. Germline V lookup: CDR1 GTSNPN, CDR2 SVGIG (reference sequence). This CDR3 comprises 14 residues. The CDR3 loop is CAWSVDTSSYEQHF. In DNA form, the CDR3 reads TGTGCCTGGAGTGTAGACACGAGCTCCTACGAGCAGCACTTC.

This clonotype was seen many times. V gene TRBV27 combines with J gene TRBJ1-1; D unclear. Germline V lookup: CDR1 MNHEY, CDR2 SMNVEV (reference sequence). The CDR3 is made up of 13 amino acids. V was cut by 3 bases and J by 5 bases, with 10 bases left in between. Written as DNA, the CDR3 is TGTGCCAGCAGTTTTCAGGCGGGGACTGAAGCTTTCTTT. Its protein is CASSFQAGTEAFF.

This clonotype was counted ten times or more. The chain is built from TRBV28 and TRBJ1-5; D may be TRBD1 (5 bases). The V and J ends lost 4 bases and 5 bases respectively, with 15 bases between them. The CDR3 covers 15 residues. Germline V lookup: CDR1 MDHEN, CDR2 SYDVKM. The CDR3 here is CASSSRDLGDQPQHF. The CDR3 DNA reads as TGTGCCAGCAGTTCCCGGGACCTAGGGGATCAGCCCCAGCATTTT.

This clonotype was counted ten times or more. The J gene is TRBJ2-6, the V gene TRBV5-4; TRBD1 aligns across 7 bases. Looked up from germline, CDR1 is SGHNT and CDR2 is YYREEE (reference sequence). The V and J ends lost 1 base and 0 bases, in that order; junction bases with no gene match: 13. There are 20 residues in the CDR3. Written as DNA, the CDR3 is TGTGCCAGCAGCTTGACTCCCGGGACAGAACTACTCTCTGGGGCCAACGTCCTGACTTTC. Amino acids: CASSLTPGTELLSGANVLTF.

In this sample, this clonotype turned up many times. V is TRBV7-6 and J is TRBJ1-1, with D perhaps TRBD1 (5 bases). Germline CDR1 reads SGHVS; CDR2 reads FNYEAQ. CDR3 length: 15 amino acids. V lost 5 bases to trimming and J lost 3 bases, with 16 bases between them. The CDR3 coding sequence is TGTGCCAGCAGCGACCACAGCTTGGGGGACACTGAAGCTTTCTTT. Translated, it gives CASSDHSLGDTEAFF.

This clonotype came up many times. The V and J genes are TRBV12-3 or TRBV12-4 and TRBJ1-1, with 7 positions matching TRBD1. The CDR3 length is 11 residues. J was trimmed by 7 bases and V by 7 bases; bases with no gene match: 3. In DNA form, the CDR3 reads TGTGCCAGCAACACAGGGGTTGAAGCTTTCTTT. It codes for CASNTGVEAFF.

Concerning this clonotype itself: Given a much more abundant clone one base away, this may be a read error. The chain uses TRBV28 and TRBJ2-7, with TRBD1 identical over 7 bases. This CDR3 spans 14 amino acids. Per germline, CDR1 MDHEN and CDR2 SYDVKM. The CDR3, as DNA: TGTGCCAGCAATATCAGGGGGTTTGGCTACAAGCAGTACTTC. Its translation is CASNIRGFGYKQYF.